This is a list of T cell receptor beta chains from one sample in a study of T cell responses to AZD1222 COVID-19 vaccine. Produced via immunoSEQ multiplex PCR; TCRdb's table is partial and in-frame only. The table shows around 180,000 clones, with around 90% occurring only once. This sample comprised peripheral blood, obtained 28 days after the second AZD1222 dose. The receptors here all came from an adult who received the AZD1222 COVID-19 vaccine. The CDR3 runs from the conserved cysteine through the conserved F or W. D genes are given only for firm matches. Only part of the rows carry a size: once, few, many, or a class if the clone is expanded.

>TRBJ2-3|.|14|TRBV2|.
CAISLSPGTDTQYF
TGTGCCATTTCTCTTTCCCCCGGCACAGATACGCAGTATTTT
>TRBJ1-3|.|14|TRBV2|.
CASQRTAPGNTIYF
TGTGCCTCTCAGAGGACAGCCCCTGGAAACACCATATATTTT
>TRBJ2-7|.|15|TRBV28|TRBD2
CASGGVAGGSYEQYF
TGTGCCAGCGGGGGAGTAGCGGGGGGCTCCTACGAGCAGTACTTC
>TRBJ2-7|.|14|TRBV9|.
CASSVRASTYEQYF
TGTGCCAGCAGCGTAAGGGCTTCGACCTACGAGCAGTACTTC
>TRBJ1-1|few|16|TRBV15|TRBD1
CATVGGTGEPSAEAFF
TGTGCCACCGTCGGCGGGACAGGGGAGCCGAGCGCTGAAGCTTTCTTT
>TRBJ2-1|.|22|TRBV7-3|.
CASSPHRMAGTQRSSSYNEQFF
TGTGCCAGCAGCCCCCACAGGATGGCGGGAACTCAAAGATCGAGCTCCTACAATGAGCAGTTCTTC
>TRBJ2-7|.|16|TRBV6-4|.
CASSDSKPTGFYEQYF
TGTGCCAGCAGTGACTCGAAGCCAACAGGGTTCTACGAGCAGTACTTC
>TRBJ2-2|.|17|TRBV9|.
CASSATPGTISTGELFF
TGTGCCAGCAGCGCCACCCCCGGGACCATCAGCACCGGGGAGCTGTTTTTT
>TRBJ2-3|few|15|TRBV28|.
CASSLYRGRADTQYF
TGTGCCAGCAGTTTATACAGGGGGAGGGCAGATACGCAGTATTTT
>TRBJ2-7|once|12|TRBV4-2|.
CASSQDTYEQYF
TGTGCCAGCAGCCAGGATACCTACGAGCAATACTTC
>TRBJ2-5|.|15|TRBV6-1|TRBD1
CASSEAAGGEETQYF
TGTGCCAGCAGTGAAGCGGCAGGGGGCGAAGAGACCCAGTACTTC
>TRBJ2-5|.|13|TRBV4-3|.
CASSQIDSGTQYF
TGCGCCAGCAGTCAGATAGACTCTGGGACCCAGTACTTC
>TRBJ2-7|.|14|TRBV5-1|.
CASSLAGGYDEQYF
TGCGCCAGCAGCTTGGCCGGGGGCTACGACGAGCAGTACTTC
>TRBJ2-7|.|13|TRBV30|.
CAWMMRERYEQYF
TGTGCCTGGATGATGAGGGAGCGGTACGAGCAGTACTTC
>TRBJ2-7|.|15|TRBV28|.
CASRRAMGGRGQWYF
TGTGCCAGCAGACGGGCCATGGGGGGTCGAGGACAGTGGTACTTC
>TRBJ2-5|.|13|TRBV12-3/TRBV12-4|TRBD2
CASKAGGMGTQYF
TGTGCCAGCAAGGCGGGAGGGATGGGGACCCAGTACTTC
>TRBJ2-7|.|12|TRBV5-1|.
CASSLDVGEQYF
TGCGCCAGCAGCTTGGACGTTGGCGAGCAGTACTTC
>TRBJ2-2|.|17|TRBV7-6|TRBD2
CASSPTTLAGGTGELFF
TGTGCCAGCAGCCCGACCACCCTAGCGGGAGGAACCGGGGAGCTGTTTTTT
>TRBJ2-3|.|16|TRBV3-1/TRBV3-2|TRBD2
CASSPLAGGSTDTQYF
TGTGCCAGCAGCCCTCTGGCGGGGGGTAGCACAGATACGCAGTATTTT
>TRBJ2-1|.|17|TRBV19|TRBD2
CASSIEGTSSSYNEQFF
TGTGCCAGTAGTATAGAGGGGACTAGCTCCTCCTACAATGAGCAGTTCTTC
>TRBJ2-7|once|13|TRBV30|.
CAWSAFRGYEQYF
TGTGCCTGGAGCGCATTCCGAGGATACGAGCAGTACTTC
>TRBJ1-1|.|14|TRBV4-3|.
CASSQGNLNTEAFF
TGCGCCAGCAGCCAAGGAAACCTGAACACTGAAGCTTTCTTT
>TRBJ2-7|.|15|TRBV28|.
CASAGGSGGPLEQYF
TGTGCCAGCGCTGGGGGCAGTGGGGGCCCCCTGGAGCAGTACTTC
>TRBJ2-5|.|14|TRBV24-1|TRBD1
CATSDPTGVETQYF
TGTGCCACCAGTGACCCCACAGGGGTTGAGACCCAGTACTTC
>TRBJ1-5|.|14|TRBV27|TRBD1
CASSPGTGVQPQHF
TGTGCCAGCAGTCCCGGGACAGGGGTCCAGCCCCAGCATTTT
>TRBJ2-5|.|15|TRBV7-2|.
CASSRRTGVGETQYF
TGTGCCAGCAGCCGCCGGACGGGGGTGGGGGAGACCCAGTACTTC
>TRBJ2-7|.|14|TRBV7-2|TRBD1
CASSSYRGPYEQYF
TGTGCCAGCAGCTCCTACAGGGGACCCTACGAGCAGTACTTC
>TRBJ1-2|.|13|TRBV27|.
CASSSQSNYGYTF
TGTGCCAGCAGTTCACAGAGCAACTATGGCTACACCTTC
>TRBJ1-5|.|16|TRBV6-2/TRBV6-3|.
CASSSPLRQVNQPQHF
TGTGCCAGCAGTTCCCCCCTTCGACAGGTCAATCAGCCCCAGCATTTT
>TRBJ2-7|.|13|TRBV5-1|.
CASGLAPTYEQYF
TGCGCCAGCGGCCTTGCACCTACCTACGAGCAGTACTTC
>TRBJ2-7|.|15|TRBV7-2|TRBD1
CASSLETGQAYEQYF
TGTGCCAGCAGCTTAGAGACAGGACAGGCCTACGAGCAGTACTTC
>TRBJ2-2|.|13|TRBV10-3|.
CAARKGTPGELFF
TGTGCCGCCCGGAAAGGGACCCCCGGGGAGCTGTTTTTT
>TRBJ2-5|.|15|TRBV28|TRBD2
CASSSGLALPETQYF
TGTGCCAGCAGTTCGGGACTAGCGCTGCCAGAGACCCAGTACTTC
>TRBJ1-2|.|12|TRBV28|.
CASSADNPGYTF
TGTGCCAGCAGTGCCGACAATCCTGGCTACACCTTC
>TRBJ2-2|once|15|TRBV5-1|.
CASKLQERGTGELFF
TGCGCCAGCAAGTTACAGGAACGGGGCACCGGGGAGCTGTTTTTT
>TRBJ2-3|.|16|TRBV28|TRBD2
CASSFPQREESDTQYF
TGTGCCAGCAGTTTCCCTCAGCGGGAGGAGTCAGATACGCAGTATTTT
>TRBJ2-6|.|13|TRBV12-3/TRBV12-4|.
CASSFGGANVLTF
TGTGCCAGCAGTTTTGGTGGGGCCAACGTCCTGACTTTC
>TRBJ2-7|.|12|TRBV3-1/TRBV3-2|.
CASSQGREEQYF
TGTGCCAGCAGCCAGGGCAGGGAAGAGCAGTACTTC
>TRBJ1-5|.|18|TRBV21-1|.
CASSKETGRQAVNQPQHF
TGTGCCAGCAGCAAGGAGACTGGGAGACAGGCGGTCAATCAGCCCCAGCATTTT
>TRBJ1-2|few|13|TRBV6-5|TRBD1
CASSTGGAGGYTF
TGTGCCAGCAGTACAGGGGGCGCAGGGGGCTACACCTTC
>TRBJ2-3|.|16|TRBV10-2|.
CASSESLLARVDTQYF
TGCGCCAGCAGTGAGTCACTACTAGCCCGAGTGGATACGCAGTATTTT
>TRBJ2-7|.|15|TRBV9|TRBD1
CASSEDGQGAGEQYF
TGTGCCAGCAGTGAGGATGGGCAGGGGGCGGGAGAGCAGTACTTC
>TRBJ2-3|.|17|TRBV7-9|TRBD2
CASSRLAGGPPTDTQYF
TGTGCCAGCAGCCGACTAGCGGGAGGGCCGCCTACAGATACGCAGTATTTT
>TRBJ2-2|.|13|TRBV9|.
CASSPRTTGELFF
TGTGCCAGCAGCCCAAGGACCACCGGGGAGCTGTTTTTT
>TRBJ2-7|.|13|TRBV29-1|.
CSVTWTASYEQYF
TGCAGCGTCACATGGACGGCCTCCTACGAGCAGTACTTC
>TRBJ2-5|.|17|TRBV19|TRBD1
CASSMSLRTGAKETQYF
TGTGCCAGTAGTATGAGTCTTAGGACAGGGGCCAAAGAGACCCAGTACTTC
>TRBJ2-7|once|11|TRBV20-1|.
CSAQDGYEQYF
TGCAGTGCTCAGGACGGCTACGAGCAGTACTTC
>TRBJ1-2|.|15|TRBV18|TRBD1
CASSPFDRGNYGYTF
TGTGCCAGCTCACCGTTCGACAGGGGCAACTATGGCTACACCTTC
>TRBJ1-6|.|14|TRBV7-2|.
CASSLGAGASPLHF
TGTGCCAGCAGCTTGGGGGCGGGTGCGTCACCCCTCCACTTT
>TRBJ1-1|.|15|TRBV9|TRBD1
CASTTGGQGGTEAFF
TGTGCCAGCACCACCGGTGGACAGGGGGGAACTGAAGCTTTCTTT
>TRBJ2-3|few|14|TRBV6-2/TRBV6-3|.
CASSDFRGTDTQYF
TGTGCCAGCAGTGACTTCCGAGGCACAGATACGCAGTATTTT
>TRBJ2-3|.|13|TRBV6-4|TRBD2
CASKREGADTQYF
TGTGCCAGCAAGCGGGAGGGGGCAGATACGCAGTATTTT
>TRBJ2-1|.|15|TRBV4-3|.
CASSHLGPGGNEQFF
TGCGCCAGCAGCCACCTGGGCCCCGGGGGTAATGAGCAGTTCTTC
>TRBJ2-7|once|15|TRBV18|.
CASSPPGSESYEQYF
TGTGCCAGCTCACCCCCCGGGTCGGAATCCTACGAGCAGTACTTC
>TRBJ2-1|.|17|TRBV7-7|.
CASSLGPSFSSYNEQFF
TGTGCTAGCAGCTTAGGCCCTAGCTTTAGCTCCTACAATGAGCAGTTCTTC
>TRBJ2-1|.|17|TRBV9|TRBD2
CASSVIPTSGSYNEQFF
TGTGCCAGCAGCGTGATCCCGACTAGCGGGAGCTACAATGAGCAGTTCTTC
>TRBJ2-6|.|18|TRBV3-1/TRBV3-2|.
CASSPGTPIKPGANVLTF
TGTGCCAGCAGCCCAGGAACTCCCATAAAACCTGGGGCCAACGTCCTGACTTTC
>TRBJ2-2|.|18|TRBV5-1|TRBD2
CASSSGLAGAPNTGELFF
TGCGCCAGCAGCTCGGGACTAGCGGGAGCCCCGAACACCGGGGAGCTGTTTTTT
>TRBJ2-1|.|17|TRBV7-9|TRBD2
CASSLGGLAGVYNEQFF
TGTGCCAGCAGCTTAGGGGGACTAGCGGGAGTGTACAATGAGCAGTTCTTC
>TRBJ2-7|.|14|TRBV28|.
CASSLGQPIYEQYF
TGTGCCAGCAGTTTAGGGCAGCCCATATACGAGCAGTACTTC